Each of the 4 T cell receptor beta chains below was sequenced from the same sample in a study of lymphopenia after photon versus proton radiotherapy. TCRdb's copy holds only in-frame clones and misses some; the assay was immunoSEQ multiplex PCR. The top ten clones hold around 47% of a sample with 25,000 to 30,000 clones, around 87% of them seen once. Here the sequenced sample was peripheral blood, taken from a patient treated with proton-based radiotherapy. The origin of the receptors is a woman in her sixties with cholangiocarcinoma. Some clones in this sample may be carry-over from other donors' samples.

The chain has TRBV9 and TRBJ1-2; D is unclear. The CDR3 has 13 residues. Germline V gives CDR1 SGDLS, CDR2 YYNGEE. Trimming took off 0 bases at V and 4 bases at J, with 7 bases between the two ends. CDR3 sequence (DNA): TGTGCCAGCAGCGTAGGGCGGGGCTATGGCTACACCTTC. This translates into CASSVGRGYGYTF. Supplemented by reference TRBV9 and TRBJ1-2, the full variable domain reads DSGVTQTPKHLITATGQRVTLRCSPRSGDLSVYWYQQSLDQGLQFLIQYYNGEERAKGNILERFSAQQFPDLHSELNLSSLELGDSALYFCASSVGRGYGYTFGSGTRLTVV.

This clone was seen only once. The chain carries TRBV4-1 and TRBJ1-4; 7 bases are shared with TRBD1. The CDR3 extends over 15 amino acids. The germline gives CDR1 MGHRA, CDR2 YSYEKL. The ends lost 3 bases at V and 8 bases at J; junction bases unmatched: 9. The CDR3 region has the DNA TGCGCCAGCAGCCATTGGGCAGGGGGTAACGAAAAACTGTTTTTT. Protein product: CASSHWAGGNEKLFF.

CDR3 region: CASSPDRVATDTQYF. The CDR3 DNA follows: TGTGCCAGCTCACCGGACAGGGTCGCGACAGATACGCAGTATTTT. The chain combines TRBV18 with TRBJ2-3; TRBD1 aligns across 8 bases. The CDR3 totals 15 residues. Germline lookup yields CDR1 KGHSH and CDR2 LQKENI. The V and J ends lost 3 bases and 3 bases, in that order; junction bases with no gene match: 5.

The V and J genes are TRBV28 and TRBJ2-1, with 8 bases identical to TRBD2. Germline loops: CDR1 MDHEN, CDR2 SYDVKM. V shed 6 bases, J shed 10 bases, and the junction held 14 bases outside the gene matches. CDR3 length equals 15 residues. The DNA of the CDR3 is TGTGCCAGCAGCTCTATTAGCGGGACCCCAGGGGAGCAGTTCTTC. Its protein is CASSSISGTPGEQFF.